This passage covers 22 T cell receptor beta chains from one sample sequenced in a study of blood T cell repertoires in COVID-19. Here immunoSEQ multiplex PCR was the method, and the copy in TCRdb shows in-frame clones only, minus some. Found here are about 240,000 clones, about four fifths of them singletons; the top ten hold 3.4%. Sequences were obtained from peripheral blood. These receptors came from a woman aged 18-29 years with acute or convalescent COVID-19.

The genes are TRBV7-9 and TRBJ1-6; TRBD1 agrees at 9 bases. The CDR3 totals 17 residues. V lost 5 bases and J lost 10; bases outside the gene matches: 15. The germline CDR1 and CDR2 sequences are SEHNR and FQNEAQ (reference sequence). CDR3 in DNA: TGTGCCAGCAGCCCAATAATCCCGGGACAGGGTAAATCACCCCTCCACTTT. This gives the protein CASSPIIPGQGKSPLHF.

This chain connects TRBV18 to TRBJ1-1; 7 positions agree with TRBD1. Germline V gene lookup returns CDR1 KGHSH and CDR2 LQKENI. The CDR3 spans 15 residues. V gave up 0 bases and J gave up 2 bases; unmatched junction bases: 3. CDR3 sequence: CASSPPGGSNTEAFF. DNA of the CDR3: TGTGCCAGCTCACCACCAGGGGGCTCCAACACTGAAGCTTTCTTT.

The V call is TRBV28, the J call TRBJ1-3, with TRBD1 matching 7 bases. Trimming took 4 bases from V and 0 from J; bases not matched to a gene: 6. This CDR3 is built from 16 residues. Germline assignment: CDR1 MDHEN and CDR2 SYDVKM. The CDR3 DNA sequence: TGTGCCAGCAGTTCTTACAGGGGCCACTCTGGAAACACCATATATTTT. Its translation: CASSSYRGHSGNTIYF.

The genes are TRBV10-3 and TRBJ1-1; D is perhaps TRBD1 (5 bases). The V and J ends lost 11 bases and 5 bases respectively, with 18 bases between them. The CDR3 totals 13 residues. Germline assignment: CDR1 ENHRY and CDR2 SYGVKD. The CDR3 coding sequence is TGTGCCTCCAACCCCCAGGGTGGGACTGAAGCTTTCTTT. It codes for CASNPQGGTEAFF.

CDR3 residues: CAISARQGGNQPQHF. The CDR3 DNA follows: TGTGCCATCAGTGCAAGACAGGGCGGGAATCAGCCCCAGCATTTT. The chain uses TRBV10-3 and TRBJ1-5; 7 bases map to TRBD1. This CDR3 is 15 amino acids long. J gave up 4 bases and V 4 bases, and 7 bases lay outside the gene matches. CDR1 is ENHRY, CDR2 SYGVKD, per germline.

The gene calls are TRBV5-1 and TRBJ1-1; 7 bases line up with TRBD1. The V segment lost 2 bases and the J segment 0 bases; nucleotides outside the gene matches: 4. The CDR3 is made up of 15 amino acids. The germline CDR1 and CDR2 sequences are SGHRS and YFSETQ. CDR3 sequence (DNA): TGCGCCAGCAGCTTTTCGGGACAGATGAACACTGAAGCTTTCTTT. Translation gives CASSFSGQMNTEAFF.

The gene calls are TRBV6-9 and TRBJ2-1, with D tentatively TRBD1 (6 bases). Germline V CDR1 and CDR2: MNHGY, SVAAGI. The CDR3 is 20 residues long. Between the trimmed V and J ends, which lost 0 bases and 8 bases, there was a span of 29 bases. CDR3 coding DNA: TGTGCCAGCAGTTATTCGAGTCCCCCGCCAGCCCCGATTGGGGGCGATGAGCAGTTCTTC. Its translation: CASSYSSPPPAPIGGDEQFF.

The V call is TRBV11-2, the J call TRBJ2-7; D gene uncertain. Germline CDR1 is SGHAT and CDR2 is FQNNGV. CDR3 length: 12 amino acids. The V end was cut by 5 bases, the J end by 5 bases, with 10 bases between. The CDR3 sequence: CASSLNSDEQYF. The CDR3, as DNA: TGTGCCAGCAGCCTGAATTCAGACGAGCAGTACTTC. The entire variable domain, with the rest obtained from reference TRBV11-2 and TRBJ2-7, is as follows: EAGVAQSPRYKIIEKRQSVAFWCNPISGHATLYWYQQILGQGPKLLIQFQNNGVVDDSQLPKDRFSAERLKGVDSTLKIQPAKLEDSAVYLCASSLNSDEQYFGPGTRLTVT.

The chain has TRBV12-3 or TRBV12-4 and TRBJ1-1; 8 nucleotides agree with TRBD1. This CDR3 contains 12 residues. V was pared by 5 bases and J by 7 bases, with 3 bases of the junction left unmatched. This CDR3 reads CASSRQGREAFF. The CDR3 DNA reads as TGTGCCAGCAGTCGACAGGGGCGTGAAGCTTTCTTT.

The chain recombines TRBV5-1 with TRBJ2-1, with TRBD2 matching over 14 bases. V lost 0 bases, J lost 6 bases, and 5 bases stayed unmatched. The CDR3 has 17 amino acids. Germline V gene data show CDR1 as SGHRS and CDR2 as YFSETQ. CDR3 sequence: CASSLAGGLAGVNEQFF. DNA for the CDR3: TGCGCCAGCAGCTTGGCCGGGGGACTAGCGGGAGTCAATGAGCAGTTCTTC.

V is TRBV19 and J is TRBJ2-7; D remains ambiguous. With 4 bases removed from V and 3 bases from J, the gap between germline ends came to 10 bases. Germline lookup yields CDR1 LNHDA and CDR2 SQIVND (reference sequence). The CDR3 is 13 residues long. The DNA for the CDR3 is TGTGCCAGTAGTAGCCAGTTTCACTACGAGCAGTACTTC. Its protein is CASSSQFHYEQYF.

For this clone: An end of the junction does not agree with germline; a read error may underlie this. This same CDR3 is encoded by further DNA sequences in the sample. The chain uses TRBV18 and TRBJ2-2; 7 bases line up with TRBD1. This CDR3 contains 17 residues. Germline CDR1 KGHSH, CDR2 LQKENI. The CDR3 bases are TGTGCCAGTTCACCACTCAGATCAGGGGGAGTCACCGGGGAGCTGTTTTTT. Amino acids: CASSPLRSGGVTGELFF.

The rearrangement joins TRBV2 to TRBJ2-5; TRBD1 agrees at 8 bases. There are 12 residues in the CDR3. Germline-derived CDR1 and CDR2 are SNHLY and FYNNEI. Unmatched junction bases numbered 1, after V lost 7 bases and J lost 3 bases. CDR3 DNA: TGTGCCAGCACGGACAGGGAAGAGACCCAGTACTTC. Encoded protein: CASTDREETQYF.

For the CDR3, the DNA is TGTGCTAGTGGCCAGGGGGTGAACACTGAAGCTTTCTTT. This codes for CASGQGVNTEAFF. The chain links TRBV12-5 to TRBJ1-1; 7 nucleotides line up with TRBD1. The CDR3 has 13 amino acids. Losses at the gene ends were 6 bases for V and 0 bases for J; bases not matched to a gene: 1. CDR1 is LGHNT, CDR2 FRNRAP, per germline.

V is TRBV6-5 and J is TRBJ1-6; D gene unclear. V lost 0 bases and J 7 bases, leaving 10 bases between the germline ends. The CDR3 covers 15 residues. Germline CDR1 is MNHEY and CDR2 is SVGAGI. The CDR3, as DNA: TGTGCCAGCAGTTACTCGCCAGTCACCAATTCACCCCTCCACTTT. This codes for CASSYSPVTNSPLHF.

The chain couples TRBV15 to TRBJ2-3, with TRBD2 identical over 14 bases. With 1 base clipped from V and 4 bases from J, the junction kept 7 bases outside the gene matches. The germline V gene encodes CDR1 LNHNV and CDR2 YYDKDF (reference sequence). The CDR3 length is 18 residues. The CDR3 reads CATSRGGTSGSWADTQYF. In nucleotides, the CDR3 is TGTGCCACCAGCAGAGGGGGGACTAGCGGGAGTTGGGCAGATACGCAGTATTTT.

CDR3: CASSQTGANTGELFF. The CDR3, as DNA: TGTGCCAGCAGCCAGACAGGGGCCAACACCGGGGAGCTGTTTTTT. The gene calls are TRBV4-2 and TRBJ2-2; 8 bases are a match to TRBD1. Germline CDR1 LGHNA, CDR2 YNFKEQ. CDR3 size: 15 residues. V gave up 3 bases and J gave up 2 bases; unmatched junction bases: 2.

The chain employs TRBV3-1 (or the pseudogene TRBV3-2) and TRBJ2-2; D may be TRBD2 (5 bases). CDR1 and CDR2 from the germline V gene are LGHDT and YNNKEL (reference sequence). The CDR3 totals 15 residues. With 2 bases removed from V and 5 bases from J, the gap between germline ends came to 12 bases. In nucleotides, the CDR3 is TGTGCCAGCAGCCAACATGGGGAGAGAACCGGGGAGCTGTTTTTT. Encoded protein: CASSQHGERTGELFF.

The sample holds one count of this clone. The chain combines TRBV2 with TRBJ2-1, with 7 bases fitting TRBD2. Losses at the gene ends were 2 bases for V and 10 bases for J; bases not matched to a gene: 8. Germline CDR1 SNHLY, CDR2 FYNNEI. This CDR3 spans 14 amino acids. The CDR3 protein is CASSELETSREQFF. The DNA of the CDR3 is TGTGCCAGCAGTGAATTGGAGACTAGCCGGGAGCAGTTCTTC.

The rearrangement uses TRBV7-2 and TRBJ2-3; D gene ambiguous. The V gene lost 5 bases and the J gene lost 1 base, with 7 bases spanning the gap. Looked up from germline, CDR1 is SGHTA and CDR2 is FQGNSA. CDR3 size: 13 residues. CDR3 in DNA: TGTGCCAGCAGCGTCCCGGGCACAGATACGCAGTATTTT. Translation: CASSVPGTDTQYF.

The CDR3 DNA follows: TGCAGCGTTGACGACAGGAGCTCCTACGAGCAGTACTTC. It codes for CSVDDRSSYEQYF. The rearrangement uses TRBV29-1 and TRBJ2-7; a weak D match, TRBD1 (6 bases). V lost 3 bases and J 0 bases, leaving 9 bases between the germline ends. CDR1 is SQVTM, CDR2 ANQGSEA, per germline. CDR3 size: 13 residues.

The CDR3 reads CASSPTFTGTDTGNTIYF. The DNA for the CDR3 is TGTGCCAGCAGTCCCACCTTTACCGGGACAGACACTGGAAACACCATATATTTT. This rearrangement joins TRBV6-6 to TRBJ1-3; the match to TRBD1 covers 7 bases. Germline loops: CDR1 MNHNY, CDR2 SVGAGI (reference sequence). The V gene end was trimmed by 5 bases and the J gene end by 2 bases; junction bases not matched to a gene: 15. This CDR3 contains 18 residues.